This TCR beta chain was sequenced for a study of blood T cell repertoires in COVID-19. On the study more broadly: The analysed material was cDNA or gDNA that came from T cells, B-cell-depleted T cells, or PBMCs.

CDR3 length: 12 amino acids. Germline CDR1 reads MNHEY; CDR2 reads SMNVEV (reference sequence). Trimming pared 5 bases from V and 5 bases from J, leaving 10 bases between. Per the original data handling: Amplifying reference gene primers gave estimates of nucleated cell counts. Repertoires were generated with immunoSEQ multiplex PCR, while TCRdb's copy carries only in-frame clones and drops some. V and J calls and clone size are those listed in that table; D and trimming were worked out from the DNA. The sample has under 500,000 clones; around 89% are singletons. The receptor was derived from a woman aged 25 to 45 with acute or convalescent COVID-19. The chain has TRBV27 and TRBJ2-7; tentatively, D is TRBD1 (6 bases). Input material: peripheral blood. The chain's CDR3 is CASSPRGDEQYF. The CDR3 nucleotides are TGTGCCAGCAGTCCCAGGGGAGACGAGCAGTACTTC.